Given below is one TCR beta chain in context. The method was immunoSEQ multiplex PCR; TCRdb's version includes in-frame clones alone and lacks a portion of them. In the table there are about 440,000 clones, 70% to 90% of which are singletons. CDR1 and CDR2 from the germline V gene are WSHSY and SAAADI. The germline V and J ends were trimmed by 2 bases and 1 base, with 9 bases remaining between them. CDR3 length: 14 amino acids. This specimen comes from a study of blood T cell repertoires in COVID-19. Looking at the study overall: The origin of the acute and convalescent COVID-19 samples was the United States, Italy and Spain.

The chain joins TRBV10-2 to TRBJ2-7; the D is unclear. The sequencing input was PBMCs or T cells enriched from blood (not recorded which). The sequence derives from a woman younger than 35 with acute COVID-19. CDR3 region: CASSEGLASYEQYF. DNA for the CDR3: TGCGCCAGCAGTGAGGGATTAGCTTCCTACGAGCAGTACTTC.